One and the same sample provided the 2 T cell receptor beta chains below, sequenced in a study of blood T cell repertoires in COVID-19. Assay used: immunoSEQ multiplex PCR; TCRdb lists only in-frame clones, some missing. The sample lists 95,000 to 110,000 clones, roughly 82% seen once, with 20% to 30% in the top ten. The sample consisted of peripheral blood. These receptors all come from a man between 60 and 75 years old with acute or convalescent COVID-19.

CDR3 residues: CASTTGTVSGNTIYF. The CDR3 DNA sequence: TGTGCCAGCACTACTGGTACTGTCTCTGGAAACACCATATATTTT. V usage is TRBV2 and J usage is TRBJ1-3, with D uncertain. Germline V gene lookup returns CDR1 SNHLY and CDR2 FYNNEI. The CDR3 is 15 residues long. The germline V and J ends were trimmed by 7 bases and 0 bases, with 13 bases remaining between them.

The chain links TRBV15 to TRBJ2-2; D perhaps matches TRBD2 (5 bases). Trimming pared 1 base from V and 2 bases from J, leaving 8 bases between. CDR3 length equals 15 residues. CDR1 is LNHNV, CDR2 YYDKDF, per germline (reference sequence). CDR3 residues: CATSRARGNTGELFF. The CDR3 nucleotides read TGTGCCACCAGCAGAGCTCGGGGAAACACCGGGGAGCTGTTTTTT.